The entry that follows covers one TCR beta chain sequence. Germline CDR1 is MNHEY and CDR2 is SVGAGI. The CDR3 extends over 13 amino acids. V was shortened by 7 bases and J by 0 bases, with 10 bases between the two germline ends. This sample stems from a study of blood T cells in healthy people across ages. With a J-beta primer mix and a sample-barcoded 5' primer, a second PCR ran about 6 to 11 cycles. A single record per CDR3 protein comes from TCRdb applying MiXCR to the 5' RACE reads. In the table there are about 1,600,000 distinct CDR3 sequences, around 42% of which are singletons. This receptor was obtained from a woman aged 18-29 years in good health. The specimen sequenced was blood. The J gene is TRBJ2-7, the V gene TRBV6-5; unclear D gene. The CDR3 DNA is TGTGCCAGCAAACCGACGAGCTCCTACGAGCAGTACTTC. It encodes CASKPTSSYEQYF.